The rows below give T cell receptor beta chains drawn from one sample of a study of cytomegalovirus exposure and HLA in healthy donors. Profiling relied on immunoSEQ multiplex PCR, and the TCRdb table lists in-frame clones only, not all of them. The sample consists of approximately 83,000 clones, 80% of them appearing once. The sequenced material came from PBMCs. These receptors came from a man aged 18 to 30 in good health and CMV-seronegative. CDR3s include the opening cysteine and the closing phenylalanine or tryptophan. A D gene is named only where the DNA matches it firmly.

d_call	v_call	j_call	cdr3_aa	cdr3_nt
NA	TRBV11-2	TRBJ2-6	CASSSIQGRMAGANVLTF	TGTGCCAGCAGCTCAATACAGGGAAGGATGGCTGGGGCCAACGTCCTGACTTTC
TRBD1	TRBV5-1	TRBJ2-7	CASSAGQVTYEQYF	TGCGCCAGCAGCGCCGGACAGGTAACCTACGAGCAGTACTTC
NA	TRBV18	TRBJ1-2	CASSEGTGYGYTF	TGTGCCAGCTCGGAGGGGACCGGATATGGCTACACCTTC
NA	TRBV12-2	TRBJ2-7	CASPWGPYEQYF	TGTGCAAGTCCCTGGGGGCCCTACGAGCAGTACTTC
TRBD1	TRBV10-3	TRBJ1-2	CAISERDSSVGGYGYTF	TGTGCCATCAGCGAACGGGACAGCTCCGTAGGGGGCTATGGCTACACCTTC
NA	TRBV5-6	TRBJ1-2	CASGQGRLGGYTF	TGTGCCAGCGGCCAGGGCCGCCTCGGGGGCTACACCTTC
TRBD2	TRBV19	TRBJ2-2	CATPASGNTLTGELFF	TGTGCCACCCCCGCTAGCGGGAACACGCTCACCGGGGAGCTGTTTTTT
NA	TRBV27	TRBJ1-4	CASSLSGREKLFF	TGTGCCAGCAGTTTATCTGGGCGAGAAAAACTGTTTTTT
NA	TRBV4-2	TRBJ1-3	CASSQAQDPGNTIYF	TGTGCCAGCAGCCAAGCCCAGGATCCTGGAAACACCATATATTTT
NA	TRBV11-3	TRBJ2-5	CASSLGAEETQYF	TGTGCCAGCAGCTTAGGGGCCGAAGAGACCCAGTACTTC
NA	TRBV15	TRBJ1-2	CATSRDRGTNYGYTF	TGTGCCACCAGCAGAGATAGGGGAACGAACTATGGCTACACCTTC
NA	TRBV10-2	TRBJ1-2	CASSDGPGYGYTF	TGCGCCAGCAGTGATGGGCCCGGCTATGGCTACACCTTC
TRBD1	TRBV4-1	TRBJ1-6	CASSQDRASYNSPLHF	TGCGCCAGCAGCCAGGACAGGGCCTCCTATAATTCACCCCTCCACTTT